This is a list of T cell receptor beta chains from one sample in a study of CD4 T cells in relation to SARS-CoV-2 and coronaviruses. Method: immunoSEQ multiplex PCR; TCRdb's copy keeps in-frame clones and lacks some. The sample lists around 56,000 clones, roughly 89% occurring once. The specimen sequenced was memory CD4+ T cells from PBMCs. The receptor source for this set is a human donor in good health. The CDR3 runs from the conserved cysteine through the conserved F or W. A D gene is named only where the DNA matches it firmly. Rows give clone size only sometimes, using once, few, many, or a class for an expanded clone.

J gene,V gene,clone size,CDR3 length,D gene,CDR3 DNA,CDR3 protein
TRBJ2-2,TRBV12-3/TRBV12-4,once,12,.,TGTGCCAGCAGTTTAAGCGGCCGGGAGCTGTTTTTT,CASSLSGRELFF
TRBJ1-1,TRBV5-1,.,15,.,TGCGCCAGCAGCTTGGCGCGGGGGAGGGACACTGAAGCTTTCTTT,CASSLARGRDTEAFF
TRBJ2-1,TRBV28,.,14,.,TGTGCCAGCAGGAAGGACTCTCTTATTCATGAGCAGTTCTTC,CASRKDSLIHEQFF
TRBJ1-2,TRBV3-1/TRBV3-2,.,11,.,TGTGCCAGCAGCCGAGACAGGGGCTACACCTTC,CASSRDRGYTF
TRBJ2-7,TRBV3-1/TRBV3-2,.,15,TRBD1,TGTGCCAGCAGCCAGGGCGGGACAGGCGCCTACGAGCAGTACTTC,CASSQGGTGAYEQYF
TRBJ2-7,TRBV30,.,13,.,TGTGCCTGGTCCAGGGGAGGGATGTACGAGCAGTACTTC,CAWSRGGMYEQYF
TRBJ1-1,TRBV18,.,16,.,TGTGCCAGCTCACCTACCTCAGGGTTTCCGAACACTGAAGCTTTCTTT,CASSPTSGFPNTEAFF
TRBJ2-5,TRBV7-8,.,14,.,TGTGCCAGCAGCCTTACCGGGAACAAGGGGACCCAGTACTTC,CASSLTGNKGTQYF
TRBJ2-7,TRBV6-5,once,14,TRBD2,TGTGCCAGCAGTTCCCTCACGGGGGGGCTAGGGCAGTACTTC,CASSSLTGGLGQYF
TRBJ2-2,TRBV7-7,.,15,.,TGTGCCAGCAGCTTAGACGGGGGTAACACCGGGGAGCTGTTTTTT,CASSLDGGNTGELFF
TRBJ2-2,TRBV5-1,once,16,TRBD2,TGCGCCAGCAGGGAACTACCAGCGGGAGGGGCCGGGGAGCTGTTTTTT,CASRELPAGGAGELFF
TRBJ1-2,TRBV7-9,.,15,.,TGTGCCAGCAGCTTTCTGACCCTCCGGGACTATGGCTACACCTTC,CASSFLTLRDYGYTF
TRBJ2-1,TRBV5-1,.,15,TRBD1,TGCGCCAGCAGCACGTCGACAGGGAGATACAATGAGCAGTTCTTC,CASSTSTGRYNEQFF
TRBJ1-4,TRBV7-9,.,16,.,TGTGCCAGCAGCTCGCCGACAGCACTCACTAATGAAAAACTGTTTTTT,CASSSPTALTNEKLFF
TRBJ2-7,TRBV15,.,17,TRBD1,TGTGCCACCAGCAGGGACTCCGGGACAGCTAGCTCCTACGAGCAGTACTTC,CATSRDSGTASSYEQYF
TRBJ2-5,TRBV9,.,15,.,TGTGCCAGCAGCCCTAGACGGGAGCCGGGGGAGACCCAGTACTTC,CASSPRREPGETQYF
TRBJ2-1,TRBV7-3,.,15,TRBD1,TGTGCCAGCAGCTTAAGAGGGGGCGCAGCCAATGAGCAGTTCTTC,CASSLRGGAANEQFF
TRBJ2-5,TRBV7-2,few,16,TRBD2,TGTGCCAGCAGCTCCGGACTAGCGGGCGCTCGGGAGACCCAGTACTTC,CASSSGLAGARETQYF
TRBJ2-7,TRBV27,.,14,.,TGTGCCAGCAGCCGTTCGGGGTTTCCCTACGAGCAGTACTTC,CASSRSGFPYEQYF
TRBJ2-7,TRBV3-1/TRBV3-2,.,14,.,TGTGCCAGCAGCCGATCGACAGGTAACTACGAGCAGTACTTC,CASSRSTGNYEQYF
TRBJ2-5,TRBV5-1,.,14,.,TGCGCCAGCAGCCCAGGACAGTACCAAGAGACCCAGTACTTC,CASSPGQYQETQYF
TRBJ2-5,TRBV5-1,.,15,.,TGCGCCAGCAGCTTTTCTCCAGGGGGGGGAGAGACCCAGTACTTC,CASSFSPGGGETQYF
TRBJ2-5,TRBV5-1,.,16,TRBD1,TGCGCCAGCAGCTTGGCTCTGGACAGGGGGCAAGAGACCCAGTACTTC,CASSLALDRGQETQYF
TRBJ2-7,TRBV29-1,.,12,.,TGCAGCGCTAGAACGGGGCTCTACGAGCAGTACTTC,CSARTGLYEQYF
TRBJ1-1,TRBV12-5,few,13,TRBD1,TGTGCTAGTGGCCCAGGGGGATTCACTGAAGCTTTCTTT,CASGPGGFTEAFF
TRBJ1-2,TRBV28,.,14,.,TGTGCCAGCAGGACCGGGGGGGCTAACTATGGCTACACCTTC,CASRTGGANYGYTF
TRBJ1-1,TRBV29-1,.,16,.,TGCAGCGCCAGTGTAGGACTACTAAGGGACACCATAGAAGCTTTCTTT,CSASVGLLRDTIEAFF
TRBJ2-5,TRBV19,.,10,.,TGTGCCAGTAGTCCCTTCCCCGAGTACTTC,CASSPFPEYF
TRBJ2-5,TRBV29-1,once,14,TRBD2,TGCAGCGCCATGAGAGCGGGATCCCAAGAGACCCAGTACTTC,CSAMRAGSQETQYF
TRBJ2-1,TRBV2,.,15,TRBD2,TGTGCCAGCACCACTAGCGGGAGGGTTGTAAATGAGCAGTTCTTC,CASTTSGRVVNEQFF
TRBJ1-3,TRBV5-1,.,17,.,TGCGCCAGCAGCCTGGGGGGACCGCTTTTCTCTGGAAACACCATATATTTT,CASSLGGPLFSGNTIYF
TRBJ1-1,TRBV27,.,15,.,TGTGCCAGCAGTTTGGCACGATATTTGAACACTGAAGCTTTCTTT,CASSLARYLNTEAFF
TRBJ2-1,TRBV11-2,.,15,TRBD1,TGTGCCAGCAGTATTGGGACAGGGGTGGGTCATGAGCAGTTCTTC,CASSIGTGVGHEQFF
TRBJ2-5,TRBV9,.,14,.,TGTGCCAGCAGCGTAGGCATCGGCAAGGAGACCCAGTACTTC,CASSVGIGKETQYF
TRBJ2-7,TRBV11-2,.,13,.,TGTGCCAGCAGCTCCGCCGAACAGAGCTCTCAGTACTTC,CASSSAEQSSQYF
TRBJ2-7,TRBV13,.,15,TRBD2,TGTGCCAGCAGCTCCACGACTAGCGGGATTTTTAGTGCGGACTTC,CASSSTTSGIFSADF
TRBJ2-1,TRBV7-6,.,21,TRBD2,TGTGCCAGCAGCTTAGCGAGGGGTGCTAGCGGGAGGAAGAGCTCCTACAATGAGCAGTTCTTC,CASSLARGASGRKSSYNEQFF
TRBJ2-3,TRBV5-8,.,17,TRBD2,TGTGCCAGCAGCTTCCTAGCGGGAGTGGAAGGCACAGATACGCAGTATTTT,CASSFLAGVEGTDTQYF
TRBJ2-5,TRBV6-6,.,17,TRBD1,TGTGCCAGCAGTCTCACCTATGGTCTGGGACAGGGCAAGACCCAGTACTTC,CASSLTYGLGQGKTQYF
TRBJ2-3,TRBV3-1/TRBV3-2,.,14,.,TGTGCCAGCAGCCAAGGGACCGCTTCACGGTTGCGGTATTTT,CASSQGTASRLRYF
TRBJ1-5,TRBV11-2,.,13,.,TGTGCCAGGTTGGGGGGGCCGGGACAGCCCCAGCATTTT,CARLGGPGQPQHF
TRBJ2-6,TRBV6-5,.,15,.,TGTGCCAGCAGGTCTTCGGGGGCTGGGGCCAACGTCCTGACTTTC,CASRSSGAGANVLTF
TRBJ2-3,TRBV29-1,once,11,.,TGCAGCGTTGGAGTGGGGGGTACGCAGTATTTT,CSVGVGGTQYF
TRBJ2-5,TRBV18,.,17,TRBD2,TGTGCCAGCTCACCACGAGCTTGGGAGGGGCTGGGAGAGACCCAGTACTTC,CASSPRAWEGLGETQYF
TRBJ2-5,TRBV28,.,16,TRBD1,TGTGCCAGCAGTTTCCGCCGGGGACAGGGCCAAGAGACCCAGTACTTC,CASSFRRGQGQETQYF
TRBJ1-1,TRBV19,.,18,TRBD1,TGTGCCAGTAGTATGGCCCGGGGCAGGGGGCGTGTGAACACTGAAGCTTTCTTT,CASSMARGRGRVNTEAFF